A selection of T cell receptor beta chains follows, all from one sample in a study of blood T cell repertoires in COVID-19. Method: immunoSEQ multiplex PCR; TCRdb's copy keeps in-frame clones and lacks some. The sample contains under 300,000 clones, approximately 88% of which appear only once. Sequencing was carried out using PBMCs or T cells enriched from blood (not recorded which). These receptors were taken from a middle-aged woman who had been exposed to COVID-19. Both conserved end residues are part of each CDR3. The D gene is left open where the match is weak. Clone size is not always given. Where it is, it says once, few, many or a class for expanded clones.

clone size	J gene	CDR3 length	D gene	V gene	CDR3 protein	CDR3 DNA
-	TRBJ1-2	15	-	TRBV5-6	CASSLVTDANYGYTF	TGTGCCAGCAGCTTGGTAACAGACGCTAACTATGGCTACACCTTC
few	TRBJ2-2	15	TRBD1	TRBV5-4	CASSGRDRRTGELFF	TGTGCCAGCAGCGGCCGGGACAGGAGAACCGGGGAGCTGTTTTTT
-	TRBJ1-2	14	-	TRBV6-4	CASSPTRDAYGYTF	TGTGCCAGCAGTCCTACCAGGGATGCTTATGGCTACACCTTC
-	TRBJ2-3	15	-	TRBV11-2	CASSLGVIGTDTQYF	TGTGCCAGCAGCTTAGGGGTCATCGGGACAGATACGCAGTATTTT
-	TRBJ1-4	15	TRBD1	TRBV28	CASTQSGTGYEKLFF	TGTGCCAGCACCCAATCCGGGACAGGGTACGAAAAACTGTTTTTT
once	TRBJ1-1	14	-	TRBV6-2/TRBV6-3	CASSSPPRGTEAFF	TGTGCCAGCAGTTCTCCCCCCCGGGGCACTGAAGCTTTCTTT
-	TRBJ1-1	12	-	TRBV10-3	CAISADRTEAFF	TGTGCCATCAGTGCAGACAGAACAGAAGCTTTCTTT
-	TRBJ2-5	15	TRBD2	TRBV7-8	CASSLSGRAQETQYF	TGTGCCAGCAGCTTATCGGGGAGGGCACAAGAGACCCAGTACTTC
few	TRBJ2-1	14	TRBD2	TRBV11-3	CASSRGGSYNEQFF	TGTGCCAGCAGCCGGGGGGGATCCTACAATGAGCAGTTCTTC
-	TRBJ1-5	16	-	TRBV4-3	CASSQDTVKRNQPQHF	TGCGCCAGCAGCCAAGATACGGTGAAACGCAATCAGCCCCAGCATTTT
-	TRBJ1-1	15	-	TRBV5-4	CASSLPGGRNTEAFF	TGTGCCAGCAGTCTCCCCGGCGGGAGGAACACTGAAGCTTTCTTT
-	TRBJ1-2	15	-	TRBV16	CASSQSRRDTYGYTF	TGTGCCAGCAGCCAATCGCGCAGGGATACTTATGGCTACACCTTC
-	TRBJ1-5	14	-	TRBV4-1	CASSPIGGFQPQHF	TGCGCCAGCAGCCCGATAGGGGGATTTCAGCCCCAGCATTTT
-	TRBJ2-5	13	-	TRBV3-1/TRBV3-2	CASSHSYQETQYF	TGTGCCAGCAGCCACTCGTACCAAGAGACCCAGTACTTC
-	TRBJ1-5	14	-	TRBV7-9	CASSLQGSNQPQHF	TGTGCCAGCAGCTTGCAGGGTTCCAATCAGCCCCAGCATTTT
-	TRBJ2-7	15	-	TRBV21-1	CASAHQGTGSHEQYF	TGTGCCAGCGCACACCAAGGGACAGGGTCCCACGAGCAGTACTTC
-	TRBJ2-3	13	TRBD1	TRBV18	CASSPQGEDTQYF	TGTGCCAGCTCACCTCAGGGGGAAGATACGCAGTATTTT
-	TRBJ2-3	16	TRBD2	TRBV9	CASSVGTSGGPDTQYF	TGTGCCAGCAGCGTAGGAACTAGCGGGGGCCCAGATACGCAGTATTTT
-	TRBJ1-2	15	TRBD1	TRBV29-1	CSVRNPGQGDYGYTF	TGCAGCGTTCGTAATCCGGGACAGGGGGACTATGGCTACACCTTC
-	TRBJ1-1	15	TRBD1	TRBV11-3	CASSPRDRGLTEAFF	TGTGCCAGCAGCCCCCGGGACAGGGGGCTAACTGAAGCTTTCTTT
-	TRBJ2-7	14	-	TRBV9	CASSVGGAYSEQYF	TGTGCCAGCAGCGTCGGTGGAGCTTACTCAGAGCAGTACTTC
-	TRBJ1-1	14	-	TRBV5-1	CASSLDPGSTEAFF	TGTGCCAGCAGCTTGGATCCGGGTTCCACTGAAGCTTTCTTT
-	TRBJ1-1	12	-	TRBV30	CAWSRRNTEAFF	TGTGCCTGGTCCCGGAGGAACACTGAAGCTTTCTTT
once	TRBJ1-3	17	-	TRBV28	CASSLTMDRLYGNTIYF	TGTGCCAGCAGTTTGACCATGGACAGATTATATGGAAACACCATATATTTT
-	TRBJ2-1	15	-	TRBV24-1	CATRGQGTVYNEQFF	TGTGCCACCAGGGGCCAGGGGACGGTCTACAATGAGCAGTTCTTC
-	TRBJ2-3	15	TRBD2	TRBV9	CASSVGTSGTDTQYF	TGTGCCAGCAGCGTTGGGACTAGCGGCACAGATACGCAGTATTTT
-	TRBJ2-1	17	TRBD1	TRBV5-1	CASSLSRFGTVYNEQFF	TGCGCCAGCAGCTTGTCTAGGTTCGGGACAGTGTACAATGAGCAGTTCTTC
-	TRBJ2-5	14	TRBD2	TRBV15	CATSRDFGRETQYF	TGTGCCACCAGCAGAGATTTCGGGAGGGAGACCCAGTACTTC
-	TRBJ2-7	16	TRBD1	TRBV4-2	CASSPQEMGQAYEQYF	TGTGCCAGCAGCCCCCAGGAGATGGGACAGGCCTACGAGCAGTACTTC
-	TRBJ1-4	15	-	TRBV7-2	CASSLGRATNEKLFF	TGTGCCAGCAGCTTAGGCAGGGCAACTAATGAAAAACTGTTTTTT
-	TRBJ2-7	14	-	TRBV5-5	CASSLIEGAYEQYF	TGTGCCAGCAGCTTAATTGAGGGGGCCTACGAGCAGTACTTC
-	TRBJ2-3	14	-	TRBV15	CATSRDRGADTQYF	TGTGCCACCAGCAGAGATCGGGGTGCAGATACGCAGTATTTT
once	TRBJ1-1	13	-	TRBV6-5	CASSYSLETEAFF	TGTGCCAGCAGTTACTCCCTCGAGACTGAAGCTTTCTTT
once	TRBJ2-1	16	-	TRBV4-2	CASSQGALVAAGEQFF	TGTGCCAGCAGCCAAGGGGCCTTGGTGGCCGCGGGTGAGCAGTTCTTC
-	TRBJ1-2	11	-	TRBV30	CAWSQAYGYTF	TGTGCCTGGAGTCAAGCCTATGGCTACACCTTC
-	TRBJ1-2	13	TRBD1	TRBV7-9	CASSFGQDHGYTF	TGTGCCAGCAGCTTCGGACAGGACCATGGCTACACCTTC
-	TRBJ1-2	15	TRBD1	TRBV3-1/TRBV3-2	CASSLGPGQGYGYTF	TGTGCCAGCAGCCTGGGTCCGGGACAGGGCTATGGCTACACCTTC
few	TRBJ2-7	14	TRBD1	TRBV5-4	CASSFEDRGGEQYF	TGTGCCAGCAGCTTCGAGGACAGGGGAGGCGAGCAGTACTTC
-	TRBJ1-1	16	-	TRBV6-5	CASSFLTGRGNTEAFF	TGTGCCAGCAGTTTTCTCACCGGACGGGGGAACACTGAAGCTTTCTTT
-	TRBJ2-3	15	-	TRBV9	CASSVSSYGTDTQYF	TGTGCCAGCAGCGTATCTAGTTATGGCACAGATACGCAGTATTTT
-	TRBJ2-7	16	TRBD1	TRBV28	CASTLGQGRVSYEQYF	TGTGCCAGCACCTTGGGACAGGGAAGGGTTTCCTACGAGCAGTACTTC